This T cell receptor (beta chain) was captured in a study of blood T cells in healthy people across ages. Study-wide points: The long-lived group displayed more naive CD4+ cells, plus higher diversity, than the aged donors did.

Next came a second PCR, run for 7 to 11 cycles, which used a sample-barcoded 5' primer along with a J-beta primer mix. TCRdb reprocessed the 5' RACE reads with MiXCR, giving one entry per CDR3 protein. The data show some 900,000 distinct CDR3 sequences, 25% to 35% seen once. Comment on this clonotype: Its antigen is unknown.

CDR3 length: 13 amino acids. Looked up from germline, CDR1 is SNHLY and CDR2 is FYNNEI. The ends were cut back, 6 bases at V and 1 base at J, with 9 bases in the middle. Sequencing was done on a sample of blood. The receptor was derived from a woman of 80 years or more in good health. The chain couples TRBV2 to TRBJ1-1, with D maybe TRBD1 (6 bases). The CDR3 nucleotides are TGTGCCAGCAGGCCAGGGGAGAACACTGAAGCTTTCTTT. This encodes CASRPGENTEAFF.